This TCR beta chain stems from a study of T cell changes during pregnancy in multiple sclerosis. The table came from immunoSEQ multiplex PCR; TCRdb's copy has only in-frame clones and leaves some out. The repertoire holds tens of thousands of clones, with over 90% as singletons. V gave up 2 bases and J gave up 4 bases, with 17 bases separating them. This CDR3 contains 16 residues. Germline V gives CDR1 MNHEY, CDR2 SMNVEV (reference sequence). Sequenced material: peripheral blood, taken in the first trimester of pregnancy. The rearrangement uses TRBV27 and TRBJ1-2, with D unresolved. The clonotype comes from a female donor with multiple sclerosis, enrolled in a pregnancy study. DNA of the CDR3: TGTGCCAGCAGTTTACTCCCCCGGGAAGGAGGCTATGGCTACACCTTC. It is translated as CASSLLPREGGYGYTF.